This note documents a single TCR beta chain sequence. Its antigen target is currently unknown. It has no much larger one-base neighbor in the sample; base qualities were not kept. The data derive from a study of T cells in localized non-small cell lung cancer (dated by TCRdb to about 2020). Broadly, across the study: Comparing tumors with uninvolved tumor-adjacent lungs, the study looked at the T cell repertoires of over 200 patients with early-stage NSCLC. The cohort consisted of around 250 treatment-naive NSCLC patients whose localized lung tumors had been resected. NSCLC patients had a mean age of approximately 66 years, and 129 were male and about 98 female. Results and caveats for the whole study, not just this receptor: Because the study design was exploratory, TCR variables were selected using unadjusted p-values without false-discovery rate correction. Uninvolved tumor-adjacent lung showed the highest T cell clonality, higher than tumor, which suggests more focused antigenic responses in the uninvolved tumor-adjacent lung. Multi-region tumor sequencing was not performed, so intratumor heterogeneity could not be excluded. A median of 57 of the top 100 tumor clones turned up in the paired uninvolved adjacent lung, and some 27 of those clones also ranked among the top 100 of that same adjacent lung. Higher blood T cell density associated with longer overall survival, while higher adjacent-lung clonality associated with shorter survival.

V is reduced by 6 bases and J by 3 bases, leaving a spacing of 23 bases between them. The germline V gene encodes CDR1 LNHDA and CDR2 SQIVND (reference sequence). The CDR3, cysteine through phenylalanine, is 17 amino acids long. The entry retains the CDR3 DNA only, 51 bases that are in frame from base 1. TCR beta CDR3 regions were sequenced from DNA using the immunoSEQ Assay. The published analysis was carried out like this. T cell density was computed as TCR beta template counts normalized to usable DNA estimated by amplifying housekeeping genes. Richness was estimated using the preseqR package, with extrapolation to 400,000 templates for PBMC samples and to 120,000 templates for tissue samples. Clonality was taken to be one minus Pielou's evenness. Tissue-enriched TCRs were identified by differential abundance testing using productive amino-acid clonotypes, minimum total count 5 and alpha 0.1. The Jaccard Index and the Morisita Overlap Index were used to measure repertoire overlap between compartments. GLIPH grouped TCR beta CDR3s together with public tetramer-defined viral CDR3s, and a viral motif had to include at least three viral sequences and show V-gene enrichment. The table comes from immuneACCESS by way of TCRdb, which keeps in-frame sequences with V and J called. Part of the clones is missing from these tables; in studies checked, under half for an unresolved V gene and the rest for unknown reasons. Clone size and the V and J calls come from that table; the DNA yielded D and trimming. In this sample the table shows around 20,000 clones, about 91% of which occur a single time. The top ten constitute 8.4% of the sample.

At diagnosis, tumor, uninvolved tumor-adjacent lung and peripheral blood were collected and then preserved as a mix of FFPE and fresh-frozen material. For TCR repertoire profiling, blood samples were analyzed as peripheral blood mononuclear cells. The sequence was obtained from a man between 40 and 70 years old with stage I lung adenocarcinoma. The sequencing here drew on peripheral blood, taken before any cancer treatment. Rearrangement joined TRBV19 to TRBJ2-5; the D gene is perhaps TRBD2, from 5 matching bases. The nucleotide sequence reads TGTGCCAGTAGCCAAAGTCCCCCCAGCGGAAATAAAGAGACCCAGTACTTC. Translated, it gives CASSQSPPSGNKETQYF.